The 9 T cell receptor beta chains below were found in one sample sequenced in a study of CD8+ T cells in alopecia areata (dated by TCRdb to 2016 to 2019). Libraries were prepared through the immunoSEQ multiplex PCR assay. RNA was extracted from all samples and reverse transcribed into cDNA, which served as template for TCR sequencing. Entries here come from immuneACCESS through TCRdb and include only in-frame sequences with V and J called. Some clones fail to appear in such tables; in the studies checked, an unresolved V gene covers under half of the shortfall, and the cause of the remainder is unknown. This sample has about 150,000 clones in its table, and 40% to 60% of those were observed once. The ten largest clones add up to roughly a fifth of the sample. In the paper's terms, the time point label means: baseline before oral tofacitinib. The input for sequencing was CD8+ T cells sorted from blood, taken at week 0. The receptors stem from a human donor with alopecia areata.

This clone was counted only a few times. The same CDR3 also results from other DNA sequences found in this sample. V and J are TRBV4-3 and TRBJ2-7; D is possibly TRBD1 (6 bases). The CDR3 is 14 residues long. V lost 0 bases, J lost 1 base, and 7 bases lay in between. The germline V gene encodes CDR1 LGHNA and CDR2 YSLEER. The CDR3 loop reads CASSQDRGSYEQYF. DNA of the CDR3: TGCGCCAGCAGCCAAGACAGGGGTTCCTACGAGCAGTACTTC.

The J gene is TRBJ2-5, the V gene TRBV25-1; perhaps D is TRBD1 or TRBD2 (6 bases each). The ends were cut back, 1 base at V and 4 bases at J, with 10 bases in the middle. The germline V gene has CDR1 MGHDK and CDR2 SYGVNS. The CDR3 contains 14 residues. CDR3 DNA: TGTGCCAGCAGTGAATTCGGGGGCGGAGAGACCCAGTACTTC. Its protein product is CASSEFGGGETQYF.

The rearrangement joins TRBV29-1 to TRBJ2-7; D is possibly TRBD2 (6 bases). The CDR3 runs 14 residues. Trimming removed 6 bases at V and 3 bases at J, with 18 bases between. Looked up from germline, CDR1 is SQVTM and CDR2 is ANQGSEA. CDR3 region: CSVGAGQGYYEQYF. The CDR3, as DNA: TGCAGCGTGGGTGCGGGGCAGGGATACTACGAGCAGTACTTC.

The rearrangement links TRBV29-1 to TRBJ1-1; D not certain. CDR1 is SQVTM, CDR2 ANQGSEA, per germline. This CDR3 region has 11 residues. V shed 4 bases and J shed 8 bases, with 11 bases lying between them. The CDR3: CSVGETTEAFF. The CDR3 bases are TGCAGCGTTGGTGAAACGACAGAAGCTTTCTTT. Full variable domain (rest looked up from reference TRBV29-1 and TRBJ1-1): SAVISQKPSRDICQRGTSLTIQCQVDSQVTMMFWYRQQPGQSLTLIATANQGSEATYESGFVIDKFPISRPNLTFSTLTVSNMSPEDSSIYLCSVGETTEAFFGQGTRLTVV.

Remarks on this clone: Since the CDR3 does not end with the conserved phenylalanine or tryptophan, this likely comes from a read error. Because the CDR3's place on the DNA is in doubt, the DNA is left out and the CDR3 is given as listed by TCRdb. The CDR3 sequence is CASSQTPDL. The chain joins TRBV23-1 to TRBJ2-7. TRBV23-1 is filed as an ORF, its function uncertain. The CDR3 comprises 9 residues, both ends counted.

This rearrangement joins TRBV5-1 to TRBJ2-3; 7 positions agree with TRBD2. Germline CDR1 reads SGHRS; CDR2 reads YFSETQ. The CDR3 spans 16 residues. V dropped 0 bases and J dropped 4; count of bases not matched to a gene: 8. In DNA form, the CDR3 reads TGCGCCAGCAGCTTGGTATCCGGGGGGATAGCAGATACGCAGTATTTT. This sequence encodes CASSLVSGGIADTQYF.

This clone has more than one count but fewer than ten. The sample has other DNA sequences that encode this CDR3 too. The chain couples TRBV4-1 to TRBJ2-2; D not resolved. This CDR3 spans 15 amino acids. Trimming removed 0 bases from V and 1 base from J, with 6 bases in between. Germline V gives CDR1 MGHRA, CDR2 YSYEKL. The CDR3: CASSQDRQNTGELFF. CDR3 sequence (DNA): TGCGCCAGCAGCCAAGATCGACAGAACACCGGGGAGCTGTTTTTT.

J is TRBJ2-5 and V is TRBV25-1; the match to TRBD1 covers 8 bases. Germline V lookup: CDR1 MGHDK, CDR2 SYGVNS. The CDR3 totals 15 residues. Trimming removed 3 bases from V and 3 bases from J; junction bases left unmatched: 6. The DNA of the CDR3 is TGTGCCAGCAGTGATAGTGGGACAGGAGAAGAGACCCAGTACTTC. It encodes CASSDSGTGEETQYF.

As DNA, the CDR3 is TGTGCCAGCAGCCCCCCCACACCGGGACTAGTCTTTTCAGATACGCAGTATTTT. Translating gives CASSPPTPGLVFSDTQYF. The rearrangement uses TRBV7-9 and TRBJ2-3; 8 nucleotides line up with TRBD2. Per germline, CDR1 SEHNR and CDR2 FQNEAQ (reference sequence). V shed 5 bases, J shed 4 bases, and the junction held 17 bases outside the gene matches. CDR3 length equals 18 residues.